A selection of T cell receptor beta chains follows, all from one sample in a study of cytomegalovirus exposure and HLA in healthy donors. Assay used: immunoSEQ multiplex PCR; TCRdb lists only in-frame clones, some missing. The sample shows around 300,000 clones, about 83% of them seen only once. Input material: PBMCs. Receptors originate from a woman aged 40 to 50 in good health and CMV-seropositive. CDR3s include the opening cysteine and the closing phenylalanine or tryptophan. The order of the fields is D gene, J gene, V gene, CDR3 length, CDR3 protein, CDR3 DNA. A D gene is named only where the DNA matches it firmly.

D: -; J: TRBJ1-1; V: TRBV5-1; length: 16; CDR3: CASSVNIAGRNTEAFF; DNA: TGCGCCAGCAGCGTAAACATCGCGGGGAGGAACACTGAAGCTTTCTTT
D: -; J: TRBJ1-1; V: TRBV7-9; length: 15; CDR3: CASSAQDKSNTEAFF; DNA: TGTGCCAGCAGCGCTCAGGACAAATCGAACACTGAAGCTTTCTTT
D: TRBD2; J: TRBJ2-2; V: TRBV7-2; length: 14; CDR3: CASSLASSPGLMFF; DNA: TGTGCCAGCAGCTTAGCTTCGAGTCCGGGACTAATGTTTTTT
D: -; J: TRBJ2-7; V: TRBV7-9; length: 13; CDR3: CASSPDWTYEQYF; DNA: TGTGCCAGCAGCCCTGACTGGACCTACGAGCAGTACTTC
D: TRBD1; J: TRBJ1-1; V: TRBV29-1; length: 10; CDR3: CSVNRGTAFF; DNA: TGCAGCGTGAACAGGGGGACGGCTTTCTTT
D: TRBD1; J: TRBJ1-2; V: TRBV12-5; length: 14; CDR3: CASGSDRGSSGYTF; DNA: TGTGCTAGTGGTTCGGACAGGGGGTCTTCGGGCTACACCTTC
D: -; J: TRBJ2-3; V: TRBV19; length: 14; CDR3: CASSIGFLADTQYF; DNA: TGTGCCAGTAGTATAGGGTTTCTAGCAGATACGCAGTATTTT
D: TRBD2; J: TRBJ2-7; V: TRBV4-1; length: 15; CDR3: CASSQESSGSYEQYF; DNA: TGCGCCAGCAGCCAAGAGTCTAGCGGGAGTTACGAGCAGTACTTC
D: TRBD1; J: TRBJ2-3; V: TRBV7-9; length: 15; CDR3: CASSPTGSLADTQYF; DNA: TGTGCCAGCAGCCCGACAGGGAGTTTGGCAGATACGCAGTATTTT
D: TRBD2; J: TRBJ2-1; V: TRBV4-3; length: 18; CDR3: CASSPMSPPSGRGNEQFF; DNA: TGCGCCAGCAGCCCCATGTCCCCCCCTAGCGGGAGAGGCAATGAGCAGTTCTTC
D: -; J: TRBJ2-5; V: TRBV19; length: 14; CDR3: CASSIWGLQETQYF; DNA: TGTGCCAGTAGTATTTGGGGGCTCCAAGAGACCCAGTACTTC
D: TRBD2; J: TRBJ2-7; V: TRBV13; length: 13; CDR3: CASRLAGIHEQYF; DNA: TGTGCCAGCAGGTTAGCGGGGATCCACGAGCAGTACTTC
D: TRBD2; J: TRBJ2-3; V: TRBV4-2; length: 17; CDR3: CASSQVTSGIGTDTQYF; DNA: TGTGCCAGCAGCCAAGTGACTAGCGGGATCGGGACAGATACGCAGTATTTT
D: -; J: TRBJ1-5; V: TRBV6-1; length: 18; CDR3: CASSGLATGGRLFQPQHF; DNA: TGTGCCAGCAGTGGCCTCGCTACGGGGGGGCGGCTGTTTCAGCCCCAGCATTTT
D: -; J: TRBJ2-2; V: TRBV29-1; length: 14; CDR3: CSVGGDLSTGELFF; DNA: TGCAGCGTTGGGGGGGACCTATCCACCGGGGAGCTGTTTTTT
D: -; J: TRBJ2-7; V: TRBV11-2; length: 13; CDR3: CASSLEQFYEQYF; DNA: TGTGCCAGCAGCTTAGAACAGTTCTACGAGCAGTACTTC
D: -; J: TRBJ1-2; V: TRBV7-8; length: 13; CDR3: CASSSATVGGYTF; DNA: TGTGCCAGCAGCTCCGCGACAGTAGGTGGCTACACCTTC
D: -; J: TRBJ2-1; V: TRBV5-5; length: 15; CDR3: CASSADTFPYNEQFF; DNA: TGTGCCAGCAGCGCCGACACCTTTCCCTACAATGAGCAGTTCTTC